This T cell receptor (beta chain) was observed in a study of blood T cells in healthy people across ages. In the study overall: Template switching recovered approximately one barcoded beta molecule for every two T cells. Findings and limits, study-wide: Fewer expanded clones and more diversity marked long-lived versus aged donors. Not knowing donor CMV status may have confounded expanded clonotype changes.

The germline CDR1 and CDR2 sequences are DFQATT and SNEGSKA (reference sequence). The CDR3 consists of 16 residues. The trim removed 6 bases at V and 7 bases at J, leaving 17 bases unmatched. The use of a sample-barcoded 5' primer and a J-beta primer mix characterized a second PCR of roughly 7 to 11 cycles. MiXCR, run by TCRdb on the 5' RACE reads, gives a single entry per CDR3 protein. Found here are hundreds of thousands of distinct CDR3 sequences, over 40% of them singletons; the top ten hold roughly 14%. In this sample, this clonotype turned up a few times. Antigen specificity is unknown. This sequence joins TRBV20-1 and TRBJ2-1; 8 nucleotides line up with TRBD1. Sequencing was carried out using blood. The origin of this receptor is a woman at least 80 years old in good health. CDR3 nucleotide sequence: TGCAGTGCCATTGACAGGGGACGCTTGATTCGGAATGAGCAGTTCTTC. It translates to CSAIDRGRLIRNEQFF.